This T cell receptor (beta chain) appears in the sequencing data of a study of glioma-infiltrating T cells. Broader study findings: Non-neoplastic patients had below-expected tissue-blood divergence, while all gliomas exceeded expectation. Only very few CDR3 sequences appeared in both tissue and blood.

This clonotype came up many times. What it recognizes is unknown. The CDR3 sequence is 14 residues long. Germline-derived CDR1 and CDR2 are SGHNT and YYREEE (reference sequence). The ends were cut back, 3 bases at V and 0 bases at J, with 8 bases in the middle. Using RNA template, CDR3s of TCR alpha and beta were amplified with iRepertoire arm-PCR. MiXCR, run by TCRdb on the multiplex PCR reads, gives a single entry per CDR3 protein. This table holds over 70,000 distinct CDR3 sequences, about 25% found once. The chain uses TRBV5-4 and TRBJ2-3; D unresolved. This TCR was recovered from a human donor with low-grade glioma or glioblastoma, undergoing nonglioma brain surgery, or in good health (not recorded which). Sequencing was done on a sample of glioma tissue, nonneoplastic brain tissue, or PBMCs (not recorded which). CDR3 sequence: CASSWDTSTDTQYF. CDR3 DNA sequence: TGTGCCAGCAGCTGGGATACAAGCACAGATACGCAGTATTTT.